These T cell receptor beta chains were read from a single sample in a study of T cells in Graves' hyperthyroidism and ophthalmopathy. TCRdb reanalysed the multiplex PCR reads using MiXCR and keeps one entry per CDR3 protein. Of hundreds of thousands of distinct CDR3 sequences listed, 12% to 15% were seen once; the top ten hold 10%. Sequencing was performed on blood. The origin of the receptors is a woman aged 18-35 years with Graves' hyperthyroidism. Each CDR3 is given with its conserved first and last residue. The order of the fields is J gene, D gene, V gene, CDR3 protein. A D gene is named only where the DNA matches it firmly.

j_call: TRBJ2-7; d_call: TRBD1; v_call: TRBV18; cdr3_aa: CASSRQGAAYEQYF
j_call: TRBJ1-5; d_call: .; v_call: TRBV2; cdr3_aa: CASSEGDTQPQHF
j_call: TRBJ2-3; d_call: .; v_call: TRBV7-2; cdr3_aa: CASSETSSDTQYF
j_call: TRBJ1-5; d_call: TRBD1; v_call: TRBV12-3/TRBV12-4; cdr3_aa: CASSKTGGGHDNQPQHF
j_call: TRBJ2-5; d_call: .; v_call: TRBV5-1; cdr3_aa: CASSLQGLQETQYF
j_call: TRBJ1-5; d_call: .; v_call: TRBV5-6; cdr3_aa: CASSLGAPRGQPQHF
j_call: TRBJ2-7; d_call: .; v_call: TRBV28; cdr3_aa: CASSRTPSSDEQYF
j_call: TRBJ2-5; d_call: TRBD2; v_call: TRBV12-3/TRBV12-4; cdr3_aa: CASRLAEETQYF
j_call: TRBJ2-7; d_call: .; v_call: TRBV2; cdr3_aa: CASSVTGDTVEQYF
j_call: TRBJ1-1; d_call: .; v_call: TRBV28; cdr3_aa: CASSVRTEAFF
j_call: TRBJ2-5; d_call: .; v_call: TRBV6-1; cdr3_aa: CASTRQNQETQYF
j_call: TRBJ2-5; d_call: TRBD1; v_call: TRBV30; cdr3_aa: CAWTRGSLKTQYF
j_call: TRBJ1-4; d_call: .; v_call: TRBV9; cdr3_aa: CASSVEVGRSEKLFF
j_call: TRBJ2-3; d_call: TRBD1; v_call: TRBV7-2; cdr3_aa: CASSYGQGADTQYF
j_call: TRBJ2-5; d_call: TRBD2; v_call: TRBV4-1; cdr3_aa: CASSPGGTSGQETQYF
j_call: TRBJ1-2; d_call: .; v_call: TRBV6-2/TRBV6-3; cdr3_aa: CASRGTTEANYGYTF
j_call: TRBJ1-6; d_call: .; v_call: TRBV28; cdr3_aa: CASSLSIGSGNSPLHF
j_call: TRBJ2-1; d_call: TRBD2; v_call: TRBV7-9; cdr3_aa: CASSPLSTSGRVQFF
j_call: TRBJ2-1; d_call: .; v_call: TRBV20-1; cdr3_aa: CSAPLRQAGSYNEQFF
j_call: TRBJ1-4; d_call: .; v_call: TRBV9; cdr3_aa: CASSFDPTTNEKLFF
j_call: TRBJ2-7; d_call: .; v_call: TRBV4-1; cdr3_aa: CASSRDIYPSYEQYF
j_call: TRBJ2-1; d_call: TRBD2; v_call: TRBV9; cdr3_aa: CASSSPGTIFSYNEQFF
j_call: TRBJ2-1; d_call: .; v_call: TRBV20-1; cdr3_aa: CSARRIVSYNEQFF
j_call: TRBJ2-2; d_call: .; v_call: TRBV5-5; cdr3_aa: CASSHGTLSNTGELFF
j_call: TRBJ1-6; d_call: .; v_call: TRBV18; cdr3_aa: CASSPRSSYNSPLHF
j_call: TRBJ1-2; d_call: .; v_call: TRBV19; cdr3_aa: CASSTNLDSYGYTF
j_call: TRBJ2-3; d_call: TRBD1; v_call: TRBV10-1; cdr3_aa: CASSETGQGNTQYF
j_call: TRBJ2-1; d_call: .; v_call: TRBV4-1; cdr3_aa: CASSPLTSATEQFF
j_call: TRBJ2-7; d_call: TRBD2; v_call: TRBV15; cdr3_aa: CATSRPGLAGSYEQYF
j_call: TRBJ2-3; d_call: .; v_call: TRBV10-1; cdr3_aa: CASSESGPATDTQYF
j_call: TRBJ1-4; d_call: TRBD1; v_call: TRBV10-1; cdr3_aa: CASSAGQNEKLFF
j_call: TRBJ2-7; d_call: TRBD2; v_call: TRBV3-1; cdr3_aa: CASRAGLAGHYEQYF
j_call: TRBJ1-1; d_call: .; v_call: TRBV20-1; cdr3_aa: CSALQGSKNTEAFF
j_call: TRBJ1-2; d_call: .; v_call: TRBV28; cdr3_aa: CASRTGTGGYTF
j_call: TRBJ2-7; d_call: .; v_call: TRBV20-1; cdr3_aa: CSATRPGRYEQYF
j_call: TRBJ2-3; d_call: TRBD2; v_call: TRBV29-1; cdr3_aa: CSPRLAAGDTQYF
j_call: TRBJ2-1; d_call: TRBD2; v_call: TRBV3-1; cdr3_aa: CASRAGDNEQFF
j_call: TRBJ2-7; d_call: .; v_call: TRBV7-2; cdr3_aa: CASSLALDPAYEQYF
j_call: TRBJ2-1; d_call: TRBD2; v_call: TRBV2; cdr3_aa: CASPRASGRGNEQFF
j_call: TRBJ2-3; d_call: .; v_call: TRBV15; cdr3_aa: CATSTIQGGDTQYF
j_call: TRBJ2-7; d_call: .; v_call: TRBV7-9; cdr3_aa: CASSSYRDATYEQYF
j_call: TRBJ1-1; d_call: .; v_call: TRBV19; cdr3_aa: CASSLLETGAGAFF
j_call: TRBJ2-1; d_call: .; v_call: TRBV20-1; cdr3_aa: CSARSTSVYNEQFF
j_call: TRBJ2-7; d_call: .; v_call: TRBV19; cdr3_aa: CASSSQLGAGVEQYF
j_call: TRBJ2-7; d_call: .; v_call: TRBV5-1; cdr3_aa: CASSLGGPGYEQYF
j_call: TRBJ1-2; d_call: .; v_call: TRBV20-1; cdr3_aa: CSARRAGAGAAGYTF
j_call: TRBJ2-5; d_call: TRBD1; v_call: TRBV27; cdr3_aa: CASSGGQATGGTQYF
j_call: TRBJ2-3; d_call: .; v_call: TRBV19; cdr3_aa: CASKRADTQYF
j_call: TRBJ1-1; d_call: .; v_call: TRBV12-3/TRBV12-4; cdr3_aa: CASSPYRTENTEAFF
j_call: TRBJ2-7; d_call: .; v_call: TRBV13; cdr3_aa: CASSLAMKAYEQYF
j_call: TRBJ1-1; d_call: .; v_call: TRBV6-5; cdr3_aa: CASSYSAGNTEAFF
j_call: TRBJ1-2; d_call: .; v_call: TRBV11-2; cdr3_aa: CASSVDRLSNYGYTF
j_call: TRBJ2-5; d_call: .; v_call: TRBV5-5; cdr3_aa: CASSFLGEETQYF